One sample yielded the 17 T cell receptor beta chains listed below, sequenced in a study of T cell changes during pregnancy in multiple sclerosis. Measured with immunoSEQ multiplex PCR; TCRdb has only the in-frame clones, and not every one. The profile shows approximately 63,000 clones, 90% to 95% of them singletons. The sequencing used peripheral blood, collected after pregnancy. Receptors were obtained from a female donor in good health, enrolled as a control in a pregnancy study.

The rearrangement joins TRBV2 to TRBJ1-1; no firm D call. The V gene lost 10 bases and the J gene lost 0 bases, with 12 bases spanning the gap. The V gene's germline CDR1 is SNHLY and CDR2 FYNNEI. The CDR3 covers 13 residues. The CDR3 is CATFPRVNTEAFF. DNA for the CDR3: TGTGCCACCTTTCCCCGCGTGAACACTGAAGCTTTCTTT.

The V and J genes are TRBV7-3 and TRBJ2-2, with 7 positions matching TRBD1. CDR1 SGHTA and CDR2 FQGTGA come from the germline V gene. This CDR3 comprises 19 residues. V lost 3 bases and J lost 0; bases outside the gene matches: 13. CDR3 amino acids: CASSFAPLSGTANTGELFF. CDR3 nucleotides: TGTGCCAGCAGCTTCGCCCCCCTTTCCGGGACAGCGAACACCGGGGAGCTGTTTTTT.

V usage is TRBV15 and J usage is TRBJ2-1; 13 bases map to TRBD2. V lost 1 base and J lost 10; bases outside the gene matches: 4. The germline CDR1 and CDR2 sequences are LNHNV and YYDKDF (reference sequence). This CDR3 has 15 residues. The CDR3 protein is CATSRGLAGGVEQFF. CDR3 bases: TGTGCCACCAGCAGAGGACTAGCGGGGGGTGTCGAGCAGTTCTTC.

The V gene is TRBV19, the J gene TRBJ2-5; 7 bases match TRBD1. This CDR3 region has 14 residues. Germline-derived CDR1 and CDR2 are LNHDA and SQIVND (reference sequence). V lost 0 bases and J lost 6; bases outside the gene matches: 4. Here the CDR3 reads CASSIEQGLKTQYF. CDR3 sequence (DNA): TGTGCCAGTAGTATAGAACAGGGGTTGAAGACCCAGTACTTC.

The chain joins TRBV30 to TRBJ1-5, with D possibly being TRBD1 (5 bases). CDR3 length: 14 residues. The V gene lost 2 bases and the J gene lost 3 bases, with 11 bases spanning the gap. Germline values: CDR1 GTSNPN, CDR2 SVGIG (reference sequence). The CDR3 DNA sequence: TGTGCCTGGAGTCCGCTGACAGTCAATCAGCCCCAGCATTTT. Translation: CAWSPLTVNQPQHF.

The V and J genes are TRBV7-2 and TRBJ2-7; TRBD1 matches at 7 bases. Trimming at V came to 3 bases and at J to 2 bases, leaving 4 bases not matched to a gene. The CDR3 runs to 14 residues. CDR1 is SGHTA, CDR2 FQGNSA, per germline. The CDR3 nucleotides read TGTGCCAGCAGCTTCGGGACAGCCACCTACGAGCAGTACTTC. Residues: CASSFGTATYEQYF.

The chain has TRBV9 and TRBJ2-7; D may be TRBD2 (5 bases). Germline V gene sequence: CDR1 SGDLS, CDR2 YYNGEE. V was pared by 4 bases and J by 2 bases, with 13 bases between. There are 14 residues in the CDR3. The CDR3 DNA reads as TGTGCCAGCAGCCTGAGTCCCGGGACCTACGAGCAGTACTTC. This codes for CASSLSPGTYEQYF.

V gene TRBV11-2 combines with J gene TRBJ2-5; TRBD2 matches at 10 bases. Germline CDR1 and CDR2: SGHAT and FQNNGV. V shed 5 bases and J 2 bases; nucleotides not matched to a gene: 5. This CDR3 contains 15 residues. The CDR3 bases are TGTGCCAGCAGCCGACCTAGCGGGGGTCAAGAGACCCAGTACTTC. It codes for CASSRPSGGQETQYF.

This sequence joins TRBV4-3 and TRBJ1-4, with no clear D. The CDR3 is 15 residues long. Between the trimmed V and J ends, which lost 5 bases and 7 bases, there was a span of 17 bases. Germline CDR1 is LGHNA and CDR2 is YSLEER. The DNA for the CDR3 is TGCGCCAGCAGCGAACGGACGGCCGGGGTTGAAAAACTGTTTTTT. It specifies CASSERTAGVEKLFF.

V gene TRBV7-2 combines with J gene TRBJ2-1; 7 nucleotides line up with TRBD1. There are 15 residues in the CDR3. Looked up from germline, CDR1 is SGHTA and CDR2 is FQGNSA. Unmatched junction bases numbered 11, after V lost 8 bases and J lost 4 bases. The CDR3 loop reads CASGRSTGSYNEQFF. The CDR3 nucleotides read TGTGCCAGCGGACGATCGACAGGGTCTTACAATGAGCAGTTCTTC.

The J gene is TRBJ2-3, the V gene TRBV10-3, with D possibly matching TRBD2 (5 bases). Germline-derived CDR1 and CDR2 are ENHRY and SYGVKD. This CDR3 comprises 11 residues. Trimming removed 7 bases at V and 11 bases at J, with 13 bases between. The CDR3 here is CAIKGDGMQYF. The CDR3 nucleotides read TGTGCCATCAAGGGCGACGGGATGCAGTATTTT.

The chain recombines TRBV19 with TRBJ1-6, with TRBD1 identical over 9 bases. V shed 6 bases and J 9 bases; nucleotides not matched to a gene: 9. The CDR3 covers 15 residues. Germline CDR1 reads LNHDA; CDR2 reads SQIVND (reference sequence). CDR3 amino acids: CASSSSDRGGSPLHF. The CDR3 nucleotides are TGTGCCAGTAGCTCCTCGGACAGGGGAGGTTCACCCCTCCACTTT. The full variable domain, in which reference TRBV19 and TRBJ1-6 provide the parts outside the CDR3, is DGGITQSPKYLFRKEGQNVTLSCEQNLNHDAMYWYRQDPGQGLRLIYYSQIVNDFQKGDIAEGYSVSREKKESFPLTVTSAQKNPTAFYLCASSSSDRGGSPLHFGNGTRLTVT.

V gene TRBV7-2 combines with J gene TRBJ2-5; D perhaps matches TRBD2 (6 bases). Germline loops: CDR1 SGHTA, CDR2 FQGNSA. This CDR3 comprises 15 residues. V lost 4 bases to trimming and J lost 5 bases, with 17 bases between them. CDR3 amino acids: CASSSRRAGDETQYF. In DNA form, the CDR3 reads TGTGCCAGCAGCTCCCGACGAGCGGGCGACGAGACCCAGTACTTC.

The chain recombines TRBV7-2 with TRBJ1-3; TRBD1 matches 11 bases. Germline CDR1 reads SGHTA; CDR2 reads FQGNSA. The CDR3 is 13 residues long. The V and J ends lost 6 bases and 8 bases, in that order; junction bases with no gene match: 3. CDR3 sequence (DNA): TGTGCCAGCAGTAGGGACAGGGGGGACACCATATATTTT. As protein: CASSRDRGDTIYF.

This clone was detected once. The chain combines TRBV14 with TRBJ1-2; TRBD1 matches 7 bases. V lost 2 bases, J lost 8 bases, and 5 bases stayed unmatched. Germline lookup yields CDR1 SGHDN and CDR2 FVKESK. The CDR3 has 13 residues. The CDR3 here is CASSQWDSGGYTF. DNA of the CDR3: TGTGCCAGCAGCCAATGGGACAGCGGCGGCTACACCTTC.

The V and J genes are TRBV5-6 and TRBJ1-6, with D perhaps matching TRBD1 (5 bases). The V gene lost 4 bases and the J gene lost 5 bases, with 16 bases spanning the gap. The germline V gene encodes CDR1 SGHDT and CDR2 YYEEEE. The CDR3 loop spans 16 amino acids. In DNA form, the CDR3 reads TGTGCCAGCAGCGGGACGGGAGAGTTCGATAATTCACCCCTCCACTTT. Translating it yields CASSGTGEFDNSPLHF.

The rearrangement links TRBV5-8 to TRBJ1-1; a weak D match, TRBD1 (5 bases). Germline CDR1 SGHTS, CDR2 YDEGEE. The V end was cut by 0 bases, the J end by 2 bases, with 14 bases between. This CDR3 is 16 amino acids long. The CDR3 DNA is TGTGCCAGCAGCTTGGTATACTCACAGGAAAACACTGAAGCTTTCTTT. Protein: CASSLVYSQENTEAFF.